The next 28 T cell receptor beta chains were all read from a single sample in a study of ipilimumab plus nivolumab after autologous stem cell transplantation. The table came from immunoSEQ multiplex PCR; TCRdb's copy has only in-frame clones and leaves some out. The sample shows 15,000 to 20,000 clones, 81% of them seen only once. The specimen comprised PBMCs, sampled in a trial of ipilimumab plus nivolumab as post-transplant consolidation. These TCRs come from a male donor with diffuse large B-cell lymphoma.

The V and J genes are TRBV7-8 and TRBJ2-7, with D uncertain. CDR1 SGHVS and CDR2 FQNEAQ come from the germline V gene. This CDR3 contains 13 residues. The ends were cut back, 5 bases at V and 4 bases at J, with 12 bases in the middle. CDR3 DNA sequence: TGTGCCAGCAGCACCAGATTGGGATACGAGCAGTACTTC. Its protein is CASSTRLGYEQYF.

The chain is built from TRBV28 and TRBJ1-1; D gene ambiguous. The germline CDR1 and CDR2 sequences are MDHEN and SYDVKM. The CDR3 totals 13 residues. Trimming pared 3 bases from V and 6 bases from J, leaving 11 bases between. CDR3 in amino acids: CASSFSRVSEAFF. The CDR3 coding sequence is TGTGCCAGCAGTTTTTCTCGAGTTTCTGAAGCTTTCTTT. Complete variable domain (other parts from reference TRBV28 and TRBJ1-1): DVKVTQSSRYLVKRTGEKVFLECVQDMDHENMFWYRQDPGLGLRLIYFSYDVKMKEKGDIPEGYSVSREKKERFSLILESASTNQTSMYLCASSFSRVSEAFFGQGTRLTVV.

As for this clone: The same CDR3 also results from other DNA sequences found in this sample. The chain uses TRBV6-1 and TRBJ2-7; D may correspond to TRBD1 or TRBD2 (5 bases each). Germline V gene sequence: CDR1 MNHNS, CDR2 SASEGT. The CDR3 covers 14 residues. V lost 3 bases and J lost 3, with 12 bases in between. The chain's CDR3 is CASSEGDPGYEQYF. The CDR3 nucleotides are TGTGCCAGCAGTGAGGGGGACCCGGGCTACGAGCAGTACTTC.

This chain joins TRBV19 and TRBJ1-2, with 8 bases aligning to TRBD1. V lost 6 bases and J lost 4; bases outside the gene matches: 7. CDR1 is LNHDA, CDR2 SQIVND, per germline (reference sequence). This CDR3 has 14 residues. The CDR3 DNA is TGTGCCAGTAGCCCCGGACAGGGCTCCTATGGCTACACCTTC. Amino acids: CASSPGQGSYGYTF.

This chain joins TRBV4-1 and TRBJ1-3; TRBD1 matches at 8 bases. Looked up from germline, CDR1 is MGHRA and CDR2 is YSYEKL. The J segment lost 2 bases and the V segment lost 1 base, leaving 4 bases of the junction unmatched. CDR3 length: 16 residues. DNA for the CDR3: TGCGCCAGCAGCCAAGGGACAGGGCGGACTGGAAACACCATATATTTT. Encoded protein: CASSQGTGRTGNTIYF.

This chain uses TRBV10-2 with TRBJ2-1; D gene ambiguous. Per germline, CDR1 WSHSY and CDR2 SAAADI. The V gene lost 1 base and the J gene lost 0 bases, with 13 bases spanning the gap. This CDR3 is built from 17 residues. For the CDR3, the DNA is TGCGCCAGCAGTGAGTTTCTGTGGAATAGCTCCTACAATGAGCAGTTCTTC. Protein sequence: CASSEFLWNSSYNEQFF.

This clone was found a few times. The V and J genes are TRBV6-6 and TRBJ1-1; D uncertain. The V gene lost 0 bases and the J gene lost 8 bases, with 4 bases spanning the gap. CDR1 is MNHNY and CDR2 is SVGAGI in the germline V gene (reference sequence). The CDR3 is 11 amino acids. CDR3: CASSYSGEAFF. CDR3 DNA sequence: TGTGCCAGCAGTTACTCGGGAGAAGCTTTCTTT.

The chain uses TRBV30 and TRBJ2-2; D may be TRBD1 (6 bases). Trimming took 0 bases from V and 2 from J, leaving 10 bases between them. Germline CDR1 and CDR2: GTSNPN and SVGIG (reference sequence). The CDR3 covers 15 residues. The CDR3 nucleotides are TGTGCCTGGAGTGTACAGGGAGACAACACCGGGGAGCTGTTTTTT. Translated: CAWSVQGDNTGELFF.

The rearrangement links TRBV6-5 to TRBJ1-1; D remains ambiguous. Trimming cost V 2 bases and J 1 base, with 5 bases left between them. The V gene's germline CDR1 is MNHEY and CDR2 SVGAGI. The CDR3 totals 13 residues. CDR3 amino acids: CASSYGQNTEAFF. DNA of the CDR3: TGTGCCAGCAGTTACGGGCAGAACACTGAAGCTTTCTTT.

This rearrangement joins TRBV11-2 to TRBJ1-2; the match to TRBD1 covers 10 bases. Germline V gene data show CDR1 as SGHAT and CDR2 as FQNNGV. CDR3 length equals 14 residues. V dropped 5 bases and J dropped 8; count of bases not matched to a gene: 8. DNA for the CDR3: TGTGCCAGCAGCCTAGGGACAGGGGCAAGGGGCTACACCTTC. Translating gives CASSLGTGARGYTF.

This clone has just a few counts. V is TRBV7-9 and J is TRBJ1-6, with TRBD1 identical over 9 bases. Trimming removed 5 bases from V and 6 bases from J; junction bases left unmatched: 2. The CDR3 spans 14 residues. Germline V gene lookup returns CDR1 SEHNR and CDR2 FQNEAQ (reference sequence). The CDR3 DNA reads TGTGCCAGCAGCAAGGGACAGGGTAATTCACCCCTCCACTTT. Translating it yields CASSKGQGNSPLHF.

This rearrangement joins TRBV4-2 to TRBJ2-5; possibly TRBD2 for D (6 bases). CDR1 LGHNA and CDR2 YNFKEQ come from the germline V gene. Trimming removed 0 bases from V and 5 bases from J, with 10 bases in between. The CDR3 is 14 amino acids. CDR3 in DNA: TGTGCCAGCAGCCAAGAGACTAGGTGGGAGACCCAGTACTTC. It specifies CASSQETRWETQYF.

V usage is TRBV29-1 and J usage is TRBJ2-2; D unresolved. Trimming took off 7 bases at V and 4 bases at J, with 10 bases between the two ends. There are 12 residues in the CDR3. Germline V gives CDR1 SQVTM, CDR2 ANQGSEA. The CDR3 coding sequence is TGCAGCGCCCCACACCCCACCGGGGAGCTGTTTTTT. This codes for CSAPHPTGELFF.

The chain joins TRBV7-2 to TRBJ1-1; 8 bases align to TRBD1. Germline CDR1 is SGHTA and CDR2 is FQGNSA. There are 16 residues in the CDR3. V was clipped by 5 bases and J by 1 base; unmatched bases: 9. This CDR3 is CASSIIGQGGNTEAFF. Written as DNA, the CDR3 is TGTGCCAGCAGCATAATCGGACAGGGAGGGAACACTGAAGCTTTCTTT.

The chain recombines TRBV7-9 with TRBJ2-5; D could derive from TRBD1 or TRBD2 (5 bases each). Germline V gene sequence: CDR1 SEHNR, CDR2 FQNEAQ (reference sequence). V was trimmed by 4 bases and J by 13 bases, leaving 19 bases between them. This CDR3 comprises 13 residues. As DNA, the CDR3 is TGTGCCAGCAGCTATACCGGGACCCCCTTAGGGTACTTC. This encodes CASSYTGTPLGYF.

The V gene is TRBV6-5, the J gene TRBJ2-5; the D is unclear. Per the germline V gene, CDR1 is MNHEY and CDR2 is SVGAGI. V shed 0 bases and J shed 4 bases, with 9 bases lying between them. The CDR3 is made up of 14 amino acids. In DNA form, the CDR3 reads TGTGCCAGCAGTTACTCGAACGGCGGAGAGACCCAGTACTTC. Its protein product is CASSYSNGGETQYF.

This clone was counted a single time. J is TRBJ2-7 and V is TRBV10-3, with a possible D match to TRBD2 (5 bases). The CDR3 runs 15 residues. Trimming left V 0 bases short and J 5 bases short, with 14 bases between. The germline V gene has CDR1 ENHRY and CDR2 SYGVKD. The CDR3: CAISESGLVRDEQYF. CDR3 in DNA: TGTGCCATCAGTGAGTCGGGGTTGGTGAGGGACGAGCAGTACTTC.

The chain combines TRBV7-2 with TRBJ2-2, with D possibly TRBD1 on 6 matching bases. Germline lookup yields CDR1 SGHTA and CDR2 FQGNSA. The V gene lost 1 base and the J gene lost 4 bases, with 10 bases spanning the gap. The CDR3 consists of 15 residues. CDR3 coding DNA: TGTGCCAGCAGCTTAGGGACAGCTTTCACCGGGGAGCTGTTTTTT. It codes for CASSLGTAFTGELFF.

The genes are TRBV7-8 and TRBJ1-2; 7 nucleotides align to TRBD1. The germline gives CDR1 SGHVS, CDR2 FQNEAQ. The CDR3 is 16 residues long. J was trimmed by 9 bases and V by 5 bases; bases with no gene match: 18. The CDR3 nucleotides read TGTGCCAGCAGCCCCCGACCCCCGGGACAGATCCGAAGCTACACCTTC. It yields the protein CASSPRPPGQIRSYTF.

This clone was seen a single time. The chain carries TRBV25-1 and TRBJ2-2; D tentatively fits TRBD1 or TRBD2 (7 bases each). The V end lost 6 bases, the J end lost 6 bases, and 17 bases lay between the germline ends. Germline CDR1 MGHDK, CDR2 SYGVNS. The CDR3 sequence is 15 residues long. CDR3 nucleotides: TGTGCCAGCAGAATAAATGCAGGGGGGGCCGGGGAGCTGTTTTTT. This codes for CASRINAGGAGELFF.

The chain carries TRBV27 and TRBJ2-7; D gene unclear. Trimming shortened V by 6 bases and J by 1 base, and 16 bases separated the two germline ends. From germline, CDR1 is MNHEY and CDR2 SMNVEV (reference sequence). This CDR3 spans 15 amino acids. CDR3 residues: CASRTSIRMSYEQYF. For the CDR3, the DNA is TGTGCCAGCAGGACTTCGATTCGTATGTCCTACGAGCAGTACTTC.

The chain has TRBV6-1 and TRBJ2-2, with TRBD1 matching over 7 bases. CDR3 length: 16 residues. The germline V gene encodes CDR1 MNHNS and CDR2 SASEGT. Unmatched junction bases numbered 10, after V lost 2 bases and J lost 7 bases. The CDR3 DNA sequence: TGTGCCAGCAGTGAATTGAAGGGGGCGCAGGGCGGGGAGCTGTTTTTT. Its translation: CASSELKGAQGGELFF.

V and J are TRBV5-5 and TRBJ2-1; 11 bases line up with TRBD1. The CDR3 loop spans 16 amino acids. From germline, CDR1 is SGHKS and CDR2 YYEKEE (reference sequence). V dropped 3 bases and J dropped 8; count of bases not matched to a gene: 10. The CDR3 region is CASSYPGQGDLDEQFF. DNA for the CDR3: TGTGCCAGCAGCTACCCGGGACAGGGGGATCTTGATGAGCAGTTCTTC.

This chain uses TRBV4-2 with TRBJ1-2, with 7 bases fitting TRBD1. V trimming: 0 bases; J trimming: 4 bases; junction bases outside the gene matches: 14. The germline CDR1 and CDR2 sequences are LGHNA and YNFKEQ. This CDR3 is 18 amino acids long. The CDR3 coding sequence is TGTGCCAGCAGCCAAGATTGGGCTGGTCAGGGGGACTTCTATGGCTACACCTTC. Its translation: CASSQDWAGQGDFYGYTF.

This clone is judged medium-sized. The chain joins TRBV7-9 to TRBJ1-4; 7 bases map to TRBD1. The CDR3 spans 16 residues. The germline V gene has CDR1 SEHNR and CDR2 FQNEAQ (reference sequence). Trimming removed 5 bases from V and 4 bases from J; junction bases left unmatched: 10. The CDR3 bases are TGTGCCAGCAGCGGATCTGGGGACAGCCTTAATGAAAAACTGTTTTTT. Translated: CASSGSGDSLNEKLFF.

This clone occurred a few times. The chain uses TRBV7-9 and TRBJ1-2; D is ambiguous. Per germline, CDR1 SEHNR and CDR2 FQNEAQ (reference sequence). V lost 1 base, J lost 0 bases, and 15 bases lay in between. The CDR3 is 17 residues long. CDR3 in DNA: TGTGCCAGCAGCTTAGGGTCAGAAAAGCGGGCTAACTATGGCTACACCTTC. Translation gives CASSLGSEKRANYGYTF.

The CDR3 here is CASRRGGNQPQHF. As DNA, the CDR3 is TGTGCCAGTAGGCGGGGGGGGAATCAGCCCCAGCATTTT. The rearrangement joins TRBV19 to TRBJ1-5; a weak D match, TRBD1 (5 bases). Per the germline V gene, CDR1 is LNHDA and CDR2 is SQIVND (reference sequence). The length of the CDR3 is 13 residues. V was pared by 6 bases and J by 4 bases, with 10 bases between.

The chain carries TRBV27 and TRBJ2-1; D perhaps matches TRBD1 (5 bases). Trimming removed 2 bases from V and 8 bases from J, with 13 bases in between. This CDR3 is built from 14 residues. The germline V gene has CDR1 MNHEY and CDR2 SMNVEV (reference sequence). For the CDR3, the DNA is TGTGCCAGCAGTTTACGGCAGGGAAGGGATGAGCAGTTCTTC. It encodes CASSLRQGRDEQFF.